This T cell receptor (beta chain) was profiled in a study of T cell repertoires in ileal Crohn's disease. Sequenced by immunoSEQ multiplex PCR; TCRdb stores in-frame clones only, minus some. This sample yields about 14,000 clones, of which 82% are seen a single time; about 6.1% belongs to the top ten. Study conclusions and caveats: Compared with CD4 T cells, sorted CD8 cells carried more expanded clones. Compared with non-smokers, active smokers at surgery showed more clonal expansions. Endoscopic recurrence occurred in every patient whose clonality exceeded 26.8%.

Germline CDR1 and CDR2: MGHDK and SYGVNS. Losses at the gene ends were 3 bases for V and 3 bases for J; bases not matched to a gene: 6. The CDR3 covers 15 residues. By share, this clone ranks as medium-sized (0.01 to 0.1%). Its antigen is undetermined. This sequence was found in an adult with Crohn's disease. The V call is TRBV25-1, the J call TRBJ1-1; 8 bases are shared with TRBD1. The sequenced sample consisted of ileal tissue. In DNA, the CDR3 is TGTGCCAGCAGTGACCACGGGACAGGAGACACTGAAGCTTTCTTT. This gives the protein CASSDHGTGDTEAFF.